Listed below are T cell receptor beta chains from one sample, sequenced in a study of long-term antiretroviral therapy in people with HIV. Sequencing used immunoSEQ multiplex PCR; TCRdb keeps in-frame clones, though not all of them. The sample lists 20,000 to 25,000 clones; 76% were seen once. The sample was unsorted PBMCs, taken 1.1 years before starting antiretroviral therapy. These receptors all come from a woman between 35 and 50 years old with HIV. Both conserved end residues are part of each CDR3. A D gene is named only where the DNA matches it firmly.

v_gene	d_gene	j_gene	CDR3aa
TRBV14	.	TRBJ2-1	CASSQNAGLWEQFF
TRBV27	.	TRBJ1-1	CASSLAGRFEAFF
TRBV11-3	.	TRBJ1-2	CASSPLAVGNGYTF
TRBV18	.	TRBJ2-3	CASSPRVEEWSTDTQYF
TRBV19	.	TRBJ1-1	CASSIDSWTEAFF
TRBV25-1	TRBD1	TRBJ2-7	CASSEILGGDRASYEQYF
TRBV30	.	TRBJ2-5	CAWSLEETQYF
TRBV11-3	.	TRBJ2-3	CASSLVQGPDTQYF
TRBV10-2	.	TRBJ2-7	CASRKDPGPYEQYF
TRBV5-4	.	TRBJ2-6	CASSCRLEQGPGANVLTF
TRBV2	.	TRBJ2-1	CASFEDSYNEQFF
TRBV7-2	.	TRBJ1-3	CASSLQTGSGNTIYF
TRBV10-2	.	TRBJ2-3	CASSDPREFSTDTQYF
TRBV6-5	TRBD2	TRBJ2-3	CASSYSTSGVPDTQYF
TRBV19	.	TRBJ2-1	CASSIAVLRGLGDEQFF
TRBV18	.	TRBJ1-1	CASSPVGGDTEAFF
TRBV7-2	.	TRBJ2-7	CASSFTYEQYF
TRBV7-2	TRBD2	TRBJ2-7	CASSLRAGGLVSYEQYF
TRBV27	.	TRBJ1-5	CASSSLGRVGRNQPQHF
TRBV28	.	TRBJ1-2	CASSSDGYSGYTF
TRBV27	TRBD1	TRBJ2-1	CASSLGVGQDSYNEQFF
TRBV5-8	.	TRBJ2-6	CASILSSGANVLTF